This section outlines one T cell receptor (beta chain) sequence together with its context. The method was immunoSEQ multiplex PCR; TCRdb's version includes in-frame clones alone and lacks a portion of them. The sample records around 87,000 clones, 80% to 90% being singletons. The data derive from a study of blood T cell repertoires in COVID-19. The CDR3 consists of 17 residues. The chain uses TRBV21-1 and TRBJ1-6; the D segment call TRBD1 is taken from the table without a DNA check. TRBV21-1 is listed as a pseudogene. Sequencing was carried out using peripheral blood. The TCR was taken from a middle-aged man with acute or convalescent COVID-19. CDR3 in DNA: TGTGCCAGCAGCAGCGCAGGGTCAGGTAGTGTTAATTCACCCCTCCACTTT. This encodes CASSSAGSGSVNSPLHF.